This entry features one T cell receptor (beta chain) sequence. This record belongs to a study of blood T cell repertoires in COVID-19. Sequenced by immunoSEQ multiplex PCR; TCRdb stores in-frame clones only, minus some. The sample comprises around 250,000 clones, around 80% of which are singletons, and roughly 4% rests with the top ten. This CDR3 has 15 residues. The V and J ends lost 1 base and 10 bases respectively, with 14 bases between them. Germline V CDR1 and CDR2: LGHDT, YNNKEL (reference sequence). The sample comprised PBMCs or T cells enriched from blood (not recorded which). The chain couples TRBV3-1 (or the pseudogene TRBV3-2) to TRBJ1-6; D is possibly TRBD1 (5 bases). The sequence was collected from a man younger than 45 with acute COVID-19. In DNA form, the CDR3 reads TGTGCCAGCAGCCAAGTCCACCAGGGAAGCTCACCCCTCCACTTT. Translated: CASSQVHQGSSPLHF.